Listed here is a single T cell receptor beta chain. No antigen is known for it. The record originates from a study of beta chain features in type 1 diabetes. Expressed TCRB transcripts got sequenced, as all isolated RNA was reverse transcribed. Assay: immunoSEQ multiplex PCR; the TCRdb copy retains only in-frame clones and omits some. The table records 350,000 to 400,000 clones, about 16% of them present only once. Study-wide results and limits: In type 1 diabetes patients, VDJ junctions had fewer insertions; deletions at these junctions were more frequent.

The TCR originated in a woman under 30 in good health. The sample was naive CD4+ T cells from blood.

The CDR3 protein is CSVPSGNEQFF. For the CDR3, the DNA is TGCAGCGTCCCGTCCGGGAATGAGCAGTTCTTC. The J gene is TRBJ2-1, the V gene TRBV29-1; D is unclear. The germline V gene has CDR1 SQVTM and CDR2 ANQGSEA. Between the trimmed V and J ends, which lost 6 bases and 7 bases, there was a span of 10 bases. CDR3 length: 11 amino acids.